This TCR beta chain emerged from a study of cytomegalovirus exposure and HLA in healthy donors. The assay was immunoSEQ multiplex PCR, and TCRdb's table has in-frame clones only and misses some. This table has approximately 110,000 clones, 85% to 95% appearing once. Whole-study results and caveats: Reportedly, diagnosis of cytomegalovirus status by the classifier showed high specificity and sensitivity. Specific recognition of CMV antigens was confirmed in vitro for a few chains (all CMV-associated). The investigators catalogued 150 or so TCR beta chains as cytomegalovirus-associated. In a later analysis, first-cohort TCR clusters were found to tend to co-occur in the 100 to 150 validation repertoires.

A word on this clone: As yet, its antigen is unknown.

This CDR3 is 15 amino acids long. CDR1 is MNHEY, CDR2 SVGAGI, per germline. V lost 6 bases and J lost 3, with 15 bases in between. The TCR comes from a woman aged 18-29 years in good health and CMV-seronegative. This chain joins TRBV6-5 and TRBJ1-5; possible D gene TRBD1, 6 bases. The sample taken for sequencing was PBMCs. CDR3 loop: CASSPEGGINQPQHF. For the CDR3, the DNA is TGTGCCAGCAGCCCCGAGGGGGGGATCAATCAGCCCCAGCATTTT.